The sequence of this T cell receptor (beta chain) was determined in a study of shared clonotypes between healthy human individuals. As for the study in general: Donors were a couple of women and a few men aged 18 to 49. Study-wide results and caveats: Sequencing depth was expected to affect clonotype sharing among donors.

About this clone itself: Its antigen is not identified.

At the deep level, the assay was run. Libraries were prepared by immunoSEQ multiplex PCR; TCRdb keeps only in-frame clonotypes and omits some of them. The sample includes fewer than 600,000 clones, approximately 79% of them seen just once. V lost 2 bases and J 2 bases, leaving 18 bases between the germline ends. CDR3 length equals 18 residues. Germline V gene sequence: CDR1 MGHRA, CDR2 YSYEKL. Sequences were obtained from PBMCs. The receptor was derived from a middle-aged woman in good health. Some clones in this sample may be carry-over from other donors' samples. The chain has TRBV4-1 and TRBJ2-2, with a weak D call TRBD1 (7 bases). The CDR3, as DNA: TGCGCCAGCAGCCAATCTCGGGGGACAGCAATAAACACCGGGGAGCTGTTTTTT. Translating it yields CASSQSRGTAINTGELFF.